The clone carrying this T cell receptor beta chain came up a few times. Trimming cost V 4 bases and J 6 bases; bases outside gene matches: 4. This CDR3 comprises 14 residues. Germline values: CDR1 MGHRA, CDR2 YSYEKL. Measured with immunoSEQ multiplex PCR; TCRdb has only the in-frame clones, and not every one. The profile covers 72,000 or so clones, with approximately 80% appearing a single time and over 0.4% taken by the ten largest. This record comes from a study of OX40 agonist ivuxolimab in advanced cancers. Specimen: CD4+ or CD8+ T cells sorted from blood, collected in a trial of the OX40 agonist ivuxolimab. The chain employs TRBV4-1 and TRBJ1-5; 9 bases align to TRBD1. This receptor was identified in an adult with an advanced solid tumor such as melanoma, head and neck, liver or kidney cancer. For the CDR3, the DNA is TGCGCCAGCAGCCTGGACAGGGGCAGTCAGCCCCAGCATTTT. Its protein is CASSLDRGSQPQHF.